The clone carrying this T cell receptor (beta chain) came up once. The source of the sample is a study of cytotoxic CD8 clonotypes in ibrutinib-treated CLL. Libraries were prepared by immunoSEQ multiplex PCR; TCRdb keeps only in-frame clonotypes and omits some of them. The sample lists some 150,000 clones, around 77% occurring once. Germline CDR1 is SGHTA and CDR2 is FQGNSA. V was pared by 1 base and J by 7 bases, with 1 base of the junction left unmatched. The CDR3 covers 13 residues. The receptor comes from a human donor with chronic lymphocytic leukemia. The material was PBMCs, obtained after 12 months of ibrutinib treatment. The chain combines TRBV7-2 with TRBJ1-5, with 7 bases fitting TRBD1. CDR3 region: CASSLVQGQPQHF. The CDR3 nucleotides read TGTGCCAGCAGCTTAGTACAGGGGCAGCCCCAGCATTTT.